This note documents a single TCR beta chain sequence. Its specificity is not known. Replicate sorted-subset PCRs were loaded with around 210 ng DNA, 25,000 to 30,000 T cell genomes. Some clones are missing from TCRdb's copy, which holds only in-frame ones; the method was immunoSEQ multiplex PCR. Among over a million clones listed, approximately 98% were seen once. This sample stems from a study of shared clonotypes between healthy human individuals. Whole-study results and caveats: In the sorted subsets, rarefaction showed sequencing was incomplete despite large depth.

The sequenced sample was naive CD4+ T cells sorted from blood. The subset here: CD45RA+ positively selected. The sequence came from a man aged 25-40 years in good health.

In nucleotides, the CDR3 is TGCAGCGTTGGCCAGGGGGTGAGAAATGAAAAACTGTTTTTT. Residues: CSVGQGVRNEKLFF. The chain joins TRBV29-1 to TRBJ1-4; 7 nucleotides line up with TRBD1. This CDR3 is built from 14 residues. CDR1 is SQVTM and CDR2 is ANQGSEA in the germline V gene. V trimming: 4 bases; J trimming: 5 bases; junction bases outside the gene matches: 7.